The rows below give T cell receptor beta chains drawn from one sample of a study of T cell repertoires in cytomegalovirus infection. TCRdb fed the reads into MiXCR, producing one record per CDR3 protein. Of some 700,000 distinct CDR3 sequences listed, approximately 40% are singletons. The sample taken for sequencing was PBMCs. Receptors originate from a human donor in good health (CMV status not recorded). Some clones in this sample may be carry-over from other donors' samples. Both conserved end residues are part of each CDR3. The D gene is left open where the match is weak. Expanded clones get a size class; other rows say once, few or many, or leave the size out.

D gene: .
J gene: TRBJ2-1
V gene: TRBV7-8
clone size: .
CDR3 DNA: TGTGCCAGCAGCTTAGCGGGAAGGAGCTCCTACAATGAGCAGTTCTTC
CDR3 protein: CASSLAGRSSYNEQFF

D gene: TRBD1
J gene: TRBJ1-2
V gene: TRBV28
clone size: many
CDR3 DNA: TGTGCCATACCGGGACAGGGGGGATTAAACTATGGCTACACCTTC
CDR3 protein: CAIPGQGGLNYGYTF

D gene: TRBD1
J gene: TRBJ1-2
V gene: TRBV28
clone size: .
CDR3 DNA: TGTGCCAGCCTAAACCAGGGACAGGACTATGGCTACACCTTC
CDR3 protein: CASLNQGQDYGYTF

D gene: .
J gene: TRBJ2-7
V gene: TRBV28
clone size: few
CDR3 DNA: TGTGCCAGCAGCTTCTCACCGGCGGGGATTTGGGATCGCGAGCAGTACTTC
CDR3 protein: CASSFSPAGIWDREQYF

D gene: TRBD1
J gene: TRBJ2-7
V gene: TRBV5-4
clone size: .
CDR3 DNA: TGTGCCAGCAGCTTACAGACAGGGATCGAGCAGTACTTC
CDR3 protein: CASSLQTGIEQYF

D gene: .
J gene: TRBJ2-7
V gene: TRBV7-2
clone size: few
CDR3 DNA: TGTGCCAGCAGCTTCCCTCAAGGGCTAGCGAGTTCCTACGAGCAGTACTTC
CDR3 protein: CASSFPQGLASSYEQYF

D gene: .
J gene: TRBJ1-1
V gene: TRBV5-1
clone size: .
CDR3 DNA: TGCGCCAGCAGCTTGGAAGCGACGGGCACTGAAGCTTTCTTT
CDR3 protein: CASSLEATGTEAFF

D gene: TRBD2
J gene: TRBJ2-1
V gene: TRBV27
clone size: .
CDR3 DNA: TGTGCCAGCACCACGGGGAGGGGACTAGGTTACAATGAGCAGTTCTTC
CDR3 protein: CASTTGRGLGYNEQFF

D gene: .
J gene: TRBJ1-1
V gene: TRBV2
clone size: few
CDR3 DNA: TGTGCCAGCAGTATGTCTGAAGCTTTCTTT
CDR3 protein: CASSMSEAFF

D gene: .
J gene: TRBJ2-7
V gene: TRBV28
clone size: .
CDR3 DNA: TGTGCCAGCAGTTTACTTCCGCCTAACGAGCAGTACTTC
CDR3 protein: CASSLLPPNEQYF

D gene: TRBD2
J gene: TRBJ2-1
V gene: TRBV20-1
clone size: .
CDR3 DNA: TGCAGTGCTACCGCGGGAGGTAGTAAGGAGCAGTTCTTC
CDR3 protein: CSATAGGSKEQFF

D gene: .
J gene: TRBJ1-6
V gene: TRBV6-1
clone size: few
CDR3 DNA: TGTGCCAGCAGTGATGGGCTGCTCCTCCACTTT
CDR3 protein: CASSDGLLLHF

D gene: .
J gene: TRBJ1-2
V gene: TRBV3-1
clone size: .
CDR3 DNA: TGTGCCAGCAGCCAAGGGTCCGCCCTCTATGGCTACACCTTC
CDR3 protein: CASSQGSALYGYTF

D gene: .
J gene: TRBJ1-1
V gene: TRBV7-8
clone size: many
CDR3 DNA: TGTGCCAGCAGCTGGGAAGGGACTGGACCCGAGAAAGCTTTCTTT
CDR3 protein: CASSWEGTGPEKAFF

D gene: .
J gene: TRBJ2-5
V gene: TRBV6-8
clone size: .
CDR3 DNA: TGTGCCAGCAGTTATTACAGATCCCAAGAGACCCAGTACTTC
CDR3 protein: CASSYYRSQETQYF

D gene: TRBD1
J gene: TRBJ1-2
V gene: TRBV7-2
clone size: many
CDR3 DNA: TGTGCCAGCAGCCCTCCCGGGACAGGGAAGTCTGGCTACACCTTC
CDR3 protein: CASSPPGTGKSGYTF

D gene: .
J gene: TRBJ2-7
V gene: TRBV6-1
clone size: few
CDR3 DNA: TGTGCCAGCAGTGAAGTGTCAAAGGGAGAGTACGAGCAGTACTTC
CDR3 protein: CASSEVSKGEYEQYF

D gene: TRBD1
J gene: TRBJ1-4
V gene: TRBV7-9
clone size: many
CDR3 DNA: TGTGCCAGCAGCTTAGCCAGGGGGCTCGAAAAACTGTTTTTT
CDR3 protein: CASSLARGLEKLFF

D gene: .
J gene: TRBJ1-1
V gene: TRBV7-2
clone size: many
CDR3 DNA: TGTGCCAGCAGCCCCGCGACGGGGAACACTGAAGCTTTCTTT
CDR3 protein: CASSPATGNTEAFF

D gene: .
J gene: TRBJ2-3
V gene: TRBV6-1
clone size: .
CDR3 DNA: TGTGCCAGCAGTGAAGCCTGGGGGGGGCACACAGATACGCAGTATTTT
CDR3 protein: CASSEAWGGHTDTQYF

D gene: TRBD1
J gene: TRBJ1-4
V gene: TRBV6-6
clone size: once
CDR3 DNA: TGTGCCAGCAGACAAGCTTACAGGGGAAATGAAAAACTGTTTTTT
CDR3 protein: CASRQAYRGNEKLFF

D gene: .
J gene: TRBJ2-5
V gene: TRBV6-1
clone size: many
CDR3 DNA: TGTGCCAGCAGTGGGATACGAGAGACCCAGTACTTC
CDR3 protein: CASSGIRETQYF

D gene: TRBD2
J gene: TRBJ2-5
V gene: TRBV7-2
clone size: few
CDR3 DNA: TGTGCCAGCAGCCCAGCACCTACTAGCGGGGGGGGAAAGACCCAGTACTTC
CDR3 protein: CASSPAPTSGGGKTQYF

D gene: TRBD2
J gene: TRBJ2-7
V gene: TRBV7-6
clone size: .
CDR3 DNA: TGTGCCAGCAGCGCACTAGCGGGAGGGCCGCTGGTGTACTTC
CDR3 protein: CASSALAGGPLVYF

D gene: .
J gene: TRBJ2-1
V gene: TRBV19
clone size: few
CDR3 DNA: TGTGCCAGTAGCAGGCCGTCGGCGAGCTATGAGCAGTTCTTC
CDR3 protein: CASSRPSASYEQFF

D gene: TRBD1
J gene: TRBJ1-3
V gene: TRBV2
clone size: few
CDR3 DNA: TGTGCCAGCAGCCCACAGGGGGCGAGAGGAAACACCATATATTTT
CDR3 protein: CASSPQGARGNTIYF

D gene: .
J gene: TRBJ2-7
V gene: TRBV4-1
clone size: once
CDR3 DNA: TGCGCCAGCAGCCAAGGACCTTATATATTCTTC
CDR3 protein: CASSQGPYIFF

D gene: TRBD2
J gene: TRBJ2-3
V gene: TRBV12-3/TRBV12-4
clone size: few
CDR3 DNA: TGTGCCAGCAGGCAGAGACCGCTAGCGGCCGGAACAGATACGCAGTATTTT
CDR3 protein: CASRQRPLAAGTDTQYF

D gene: .
J gene: TRBJ2-5
V gene: TRBV7-7
clone size: many
CDR3 DNA: TGTGCTAGCAGCTTCACAGGGAAGGAGGGTGAGACCCAGTACTTC
CDR3 protein: CASSFTGKEGETQYF

D gene: TRBD1
J gene: TRBJ1-1
V gene: TRBV20-1
clone size: few
CDR3 DNA: TGCAGTGCTAGAGCCACGGACAGGAAGGTGAACACTGAAGCTTTCTTT
CDR3 protein: CSARATDRKVNTEAFF

D gene: .
J gene: TRBJ2-1
V gene: TRBV11-3
clone size: .
CDR3 DNA: TGTGCCAGCAGCTCCCCGGGCCCCCAGTGGGGGAATGAGCAGTTCTTC
CDR3 protein: CASSSPGPQWGNEQFF

D gene: .
J gene: TRBJ1-5
V gene: TRBV27
clone size: few
CDR3 DNA: TGTGCCAGCAGTAGGCGGATAAATCAGCCCCAGCATTTT
CDR3 protein: CASSRRINQPQHF

D gene: TRBD1
J gene: TRBJ2-7
V gene: TRBV12-3/TRBV12-4
clone size: few
CDR3 DNA: TGTGCCAGCAGTTTATACGGGACAGGGGTTGCCGAGCAGTACTTC
CDR3 protein: CASSLYGTGVAEQYF

D gene: .
J gene: TRBJ1-3
V gene: TRBV7-2
clone size: many
CDR3 DNA: TGTGCCAGCAGCTCCCGAATGTCCCAGTCTGGAAACACCATATATTTT
CDR3 protein: CASSSRMSQSGNTIYF

D gene: .
J gene: TRBJ2-5
V gene: TRBV7-8
clone size: .
CDR3 DNA: TGTGCCAGCGGTTTCAGCGCGTACCAAGAGACCCAGTACTTC
CDR3 protein: CASGFSAYQETQYF

D gene: .
J gene: TRBJ2-3
V gene: TRBV10-3
clone size: .
CDR3 DNA: TGTGCCATCAGCCGCGAGGGGCCAGATACGCAGTATTTT
CDR3 protein: CAISREGPDTQYF

D gene: .
J gene: TRBJ1-2
V gene: TRBV28
clone size: .
CDR3 DNA: TGTGCCAGCAGTTTATCCCCTCGACAGGCTCAGGGCTACACCTTC
CDR3 protein: CASSLSPRQAQGYTF

D gene: TRBD1
J gene: TRBJ2-1
V gene: TRBV4-1
clone size: few
CDR3 DNA: TGCGCCAGCAGCCCCCAACCGGGACAGTCTCATGAGCAGTTCTTC
CDR3 protein: CASSPQPGQSHEQFF

D gene: .
J gene: TRBJ1-2
V gene: TRBV7-8
clone size: .
CDR3 DNA: TGTGCCAGCAGCTTAGAGGTTTCGGACGGATACTATGGCTACACCTTC
CDR3 protein: CASSLEVSDGYYGYTF

D gene: .
J gene: TRBJ1-3
V gene: TRBV4-2
clone size: few
CDR3 DNA: TGTGCCAGCTCCCCGGCGTCGGGCTCTGGAAACACCATATATTTT
CDR3 protein: CASSPASGSGNTIYF